The next 3 T cell receptor beta chains were all read from a single sample in a study of OX40 agonist ivuxolimab in advanced cancers. TCRdb's table, derived via immunoSEQ multiplex PCR, lists solely in-frame clones and lacks some. Here the sample spans 86,000 or so clones, almost 95% being singletons. Sequences were derived from CD4+ or CD8+ T cells sorted from blood, sampled in a trial of the OX40 agonist ivuxolimab. Source of these receptors: an adult with an advanced solid tumor such as melanoma, head and neck, liver or kidney cancer.

The chain has TRBV2 and TRBJ1-2; the D gene is possibly TRBD1 (5 bases). This CDR3 contains 14 residues. CDR1 and CDR2 (germline): SNHLY, FYNNEI. Trimming removed 3 bases at V and 4 bases at J, with 12 bases between. The CDR3 sequence is CASSDGGGPYGYTF. The CDR3, as DNA: TGTGCCAGCAGTGATGGGGGAGGGCCCTATGGCTACACCTTC. The variable domain in full, completed from reference TRBV2 and TRBJ1-2, reads EPEVTQTPSHQVTQMGQEVILRCVPISNHLYFYWYRQILGQKVEFLVSFYNNEISEKSEIFDDQFSVERPDGSNFTLKIRSTKLEDSAMYFCASSDGGGPYGYTFGSGTRLTVV.

The rearrangement joins TRBV18 to TRBJ2-3, with D unresolved. The CDR3 is 16 amino acids. V was cut by 5 bases and J by 1 base, with 16 bases left in between. Germline V lookup: CDR1 KGHSH, CDR2 LQKENI. CDR3 amino acids: CASSSRTLEGTDTQYF. DNA of the CDR3: TGTGCCAGCTCATCCAGGACCCTTGAGGGCACAGATACGCAGTATTTT.

The V gene is TRBV5-6, the J gene TRBJ2-3, with D perhaps TRBD1 (6 bases). There are 16 residues in the CDR3. V shed 2 bases and J shed 1 base, with 14 bases lying between them. CDR1 and CDR2 (germline): SGHDT, YYEEEE. Here the CDR3 DNA reads TGTGCCAGCAGCTTACAGGGTGGTTTTGGCACAGATACGCAGTATTTT. Its protein is CASSLQGGFGTDTQYF.